A selection of T cell receptor beta chains follows, all from one sample in a study of blood T cells in healthy people across ages. MiXCR, applied by TCRdb to the 5' RACE reads, yields one record per CDR3 protein. The sample yields roughly 1.5 million distinct CDR3 sequences, roughly two fifths seen once. Material for sequencing was blood. The receptors were gathered from a woman between 18 and 29 years old in good health. The CDR3 runs from the conserved cysteine through the conserved F or W. Fields, in order: V gene, J gene, D gene, CDR3 protein. The D gene is left open where the match is weak.

v_call: TRBV5-5; j_call: TRBJ2-3; d_call: TRBD1; cdr3_aa: CASSSDRVADTQYF
v_call: TRBV7-7; j_call: TRBJ2-2; d_call: .; cdr3_aa: CASSLTGGSDTGELFF
v_call: TRBV7-9; j_call: TRBJ1-2; d_call: .; cdr3_aa: CASSFAGSANYGYTF
v_call: TRBV9; j_call: TRBJ2-1; d_call: .; cdr3_aa: CASSSQPDSSYNEQFF
v_call: TRBV21-1; j_call: TRBJ2-7; d_call: .; cdr3_aa: CAREGPNYEQYF
v_call: TRBV29-1; j_call: TRBJ2-1; d_call: TRBD2; cdr3_aa: CSVEVSISGRVNEQFF
v_call: TRBV6-2/TRBV6-3; j_call: TRBJ1-1; d_call: .; cdr3_aa: CASTHDRGAFF
v_call: TRBV12-3/TRBV12-4; j_call: TRBJ2-1; d_call: TRBD2; cdr3_aa: CASRRSGGSSYNEQFF
v_call: TRBV11-2; j_call: TRBJ2-3; d_call: TRBD2; cdr3_aa: CASSLNPGLVTDTQYF
v_call: TRBV30; j_call: TRBJ2-1; d_call: .; cdr3_aa: CAWTPGTLVYNEQFF
v_call: TRBV7-9; j_call: TRBJ1-2; d_call: .; cdr3_aa: CASSLNRATDYGYTF
v_call: TRBV11-2; j_call: TRBJ2-3; d_call: TRBD2; cdr3_aa: CASRTLSGSKSSTDTQYF
v_call: TRBV7-2; j_call: TRBJ2-7; d_call: .; cdr3_aa: CASSLDRTHYEQYF
v_call: TRBV30; j_call: TRBJ2-1; d_call: .; cdr3_aa: CARSVTRREQFF
v_call: TRBV20-1; j_call: TRBJ2-5; d_call: TRBD1; cdr3_aa: CSAPTGGPQETQYF
v_call: TRBV4-3; j_call: .; d_call: .; cdr3_aa: CASSRRELDEQYF
v_call: TRBV9; j_call: TRBJ2-3; d_call: .; cdr3_aa: CASSASSTTDTQYF
v_call: TRBV27; j_call: TRBJ1-1; d_call: .; cdr3_aa: CASSLSRNRVNTEAFF
v_call: TRBV7-2; j_call: TRBJ2-1; d_call: TRBD1; cdr3_aa: CASSSQGALNNEQFF
v_call: TRBV20-1; j_call: TRBJ1-4; d_call: TRBD1; cdr3_aa: CSARDRGKEKLFF
v_call: TRBV7-2; j_call: .; d_call: TRBD1; cdr3_aa: CASSLPGQGLNIQYF
v_call: TRBV10-3; j_call: TRBJ2-3; d_call: .; cdr3_aa: CAISEPPLRTDTQYF
v_call: TRBV4-1; j_call: TRBJ2-7; d_call: TRBD1; cdr3_aa: CASSHYGGDRENYEQYF
v_call: TRBV4-3; j_call: TRBJ2-3; d_call: .; cdr3_aa: CASSQEFPDPGSGTDTQYF
v_call: TRBV13; j_call: TRBJ2-6; d_call: .; cdr3_aa: CASSLGSDSGANVLTF
v_call: TRBV20-1; j_call: TRBJ1-5; d_call: .; cdr3_aa: CSASGGPSNQPQHF
v_call: TRBV20-1; j_call: .; d_call: .; cdr3_aa: CSDHPGCGGSSYNEQYF
v_call: TRBV5-4; j_call: TRBJ2-7; d_call: .; cdr3_aa: CASSASVGAFSYEQYF
v_call: TRBV6-2/TRBV6-3; j_call: TRBJ1-5; d_call: .; cdr3_aa: CASQNPGTQPQHF
v_call: TRBV6-6; j_call: TRBJ2-7; d_call: .; cdr3_aa: CASSVTGTDSYEQYF
v_call: TRBV20-1; j_call: TRBJ2-7; d_call: .; cdr3_aa: CSARETGTTYEQYF
v_call: TRBV6-2/TRBV6-3; j_call: TRBJ2-1; d_call: TRBD2; cdr3_aa: CASRSPLAGGYNEQFF
v_call: TRBV5-1; j_call: TRBJ1-1; d_call: .; cdr3_aa: CASSLAGIRTEAFF
v_call: TRBV20-1; j_call: TRBJ1-5; d_call: TRBD1; cdr3_aa: CSARPRGRDRQPQHF
v_call: TRBV28; j_call: TRBJ2-3; d_call: TRBD2; cdr3_aa: CASSLGASGSLRTDTQYF
v_call: TRBV4-2; j_call: TRBJ1-4; d_call: .; cdr3_aa: CASSQEKARVEEKLFF
v_call: TRBV7-9; j_call: TRBJ1-2; d_call: .; cdr3_aa: CASSPNGGLNYGYTF